The rows below give T cell receptor beta chains drawn from one sample of a study of blood T cell repertoires in COVID-19. The repertoire was sequenced with immunoSEQ multiplex PCR; TCRdb's copy has only in-frame clones and lacks some. The sample lists 110,000 or so clones, approximately 85% seen once, with roughly 5% in the top ten. Input material: peripheral blood. All receptors come from a woman in her sixties or seventies with COVID-19, enrolled during active disease. CDR3s include the opening cysteine and the closing phenylalanine or tryptophan. The order of the fields is V gene, clone size, J gene, D gene, CDR3 protein, CDR3 DNA. A D gene is named only where the DNA matches it firmly. Clone sizes are given selectively: once, few, many, or a class where the clone is expanded.

TRBV3-1/TRBV3-2	NA	TRBJ2-5	NA	CASSPGYRRGTQYF	TGTGCCAGCAGCCCGGGCTATCGGAGGGGGACCCAGTACTTC
TRBV19	NA	TRBJ1-2	NA	CASTDGLGARGNYGYTF	TGTGCCAGTACCGATGGGTTGGGGGCGCGCGGTAACTATGGCTACACCTTC
TRBV10-1	NA	TRBJ1-5	NA	CASSESTGPNQPQHF	TGCGCCAGCAGTGAGTCAACAGGCCCGAATCAGCCCCAGCATTTT
TRBV7-9	once	TRBJ2-5	TRBD2	CASSFSSGGVETQYF	TGTGCCAGCAGCTTTTCTAGCGGGGGCGTGGAGACCCAGTACTTC
TRBV11-2	NA	TRBJ1-6	NA	CASSLGPGYVYNSPLHF	TGTGCCAGCAGCTTAGGGCCGGGTTACGTGTATAATTCACCCCTCCACTTT
TRBV30	NA	TRBJ2-7	TRBD1	CAWSAGQGTNEQYF	TGTGCCTGGAGTGCAGGACAGGGGACCAACGAGCAGTACTTC
TRBV5-5	NA	TRBJ1-5	NA	CASSLRQGAYNQPQHF	TGTGCCAGCAGCTTGCGGCAGGGCGCCTACAATCAGCCCCAGCATTTT
TRBV5-5	NA	TRBJ2-1	TRBD1	CASSRRDRGENEQFF	TGTGCCAGCAGCCGCCGGGACAGGGGGGAAAATGAGCAGTTCTTC
TRBV29-1	few	TRBJ1-1	NA	CSVGLGNTEAFF	TGCAGCGTCGGACTGGGAAACACTGAAGCTTTCTTT
TRBV2	NA	TRBJ2-2	NA	CASSDWSANTGELFF	TGTGCCAGCAGTGATTGGTCAGCGAACACCGGGGAGCTGTTTTTT
TRBV7-9	NA	TRBJ1-2	NA	CASSDGQSLNYGYTF	TGTGCCAGCAGCGATGGACAGTCCCTAAACTATGGCTACACCTTC
TRBV11-1	NA	TRBJ1-1	NA	CASSLLDGVTEAFF	TGTGCCAGTAGCTTATTAGATGGTGTGACTGAAGCTTTCTTT
TRBV19	NA	TRBJ1-2	TRBD1	CASSHRDRPYGYTF	TGTGCCAGTAGTCACCGGGACAGGCCCTATGGCTACACCTTC
TRBV27	NA	TRBJ1-1	NA	CASSPWAAIALNTEAFF	TGTGCCAGCAGTCCCTGGGCCGCGATTGCCTTGAACACTGAAGCTTTCTTT
TRBV7-2	NA	TRBJ1-3	NA	CASSSQAGLSGNTIYF	TGTGCCAGCAGCTCCCAGGCAGGGCTAAGTGGAAACACCATATATTTT
TRBV7-3	NA	TRBJ1-1	TRBD1	CASSLGGQGNTEAFF	TGTGCCAGCAGCTTAGGGGGACAGGGGAACACTGAAGCTTTCTTT
TRBV18	NA	TRBJ2-1	NA	CASSLLPGHLSSYNEQFF	TGTGCCAGCTCACTCTTACCGGGACACCTAAGCTCCTACAATGAGCAGTTCTTC
TRBV12-5	NA	TRBJ2-5	TRBD2	CACGWGGTGGEQETQYF	TGTGCTTGTGGTTGGGGGGGGACTGGCGGGGAACAAGAGACCCAGTACTTC
TRBV7-6	once	TRBJ1-3	NA	CASSLVQGSGNTIYF	TGTGCCAGCAGCTTAGTACAGGGCTCTGGAAACACCATATATTTT
TRBV12-3/TRBV12-4	NA	TRBJ1-2	NA	CASRGRAGYTF	TGTGCCAGCAGAGGCAGGGCTGGCTACACCTTC
TRBV3-1/TRBV3-2	NA	TRBJ2-7	NA	CASSQARGEQYF	TGTGCCAGCAGCCAAGCCAGGGGCGAGCAGTACTTC
TRBV19	NA	TRBJ1-3	NA	CASSTRPGDSGNTIYF	TGTGCCAGTAGTACCAGACCAGGGGACTCTGGAAACACCATATATTTT
TRBV5-1	NA	TRBJ2-1	NA	CASSLRSNEQFF	TGCGCCAGCAGCTTGAGGAGCAATGAGCAGTTCTTC
TRBV28	NA	TRBJ1-3	NA	CASSVGDYPGNTIYF	TGTGCCAGCAGTGTAGGGGATTACCCCGGAAACACCATATATTTT
TRBV19	few	TRBJ2-5	TRBD2	CASSDGGGLYGETQYF	TGTGCCAGTAGTGATGGCGGGGGTCTATACGGGGAGACCCAGTACTTC
TRBV6-5	NA	TRBJ1-1	NA	CASRPPGGSEAFF	TGTGCCAGCAGGCCCCCCGGAGGGAGTGAAGCTTTCTTT
TRBV18	NA	TRBJ1-1	NA	CASSSVGGSDAFF	TGTGCCAGCTCATCCGTCGGAGGGTCTGACGCTTTCTTT
TRBV19	NA	TRBJ2-2	NA	CASTGSEAGLAGELFF	TGTGCCAGTACCGGCAGCGAGGCAGGGCTCGCCGGGGAGCTGTTTTTT
TRBV6-2/TRBV6-3	NA	TRBJ1-5	TRBD1	CASSSARDREIQPQHF	TGTGCCAGCAGTTCTGCCCGGGACAGGGAAATTCAGCCCCAGCATTTT
TRBV5-1	NA	TRBJ1-6	TRBD1	CASSLAGDRGDNSPLHF	TGCGCCAGCAGCTTGGCCGGGGACAGGGGTGATAATTCACCCCTCCACTTT
TRBV5-8	NA	TRBJ2-1	TRBD2	CASSPRRGKRGSYEQFF	TGTGCCAGCAGCCCCCGCCGCGGGAAGCGGGGTTCGTATGAGCAGTTCTTC
TRBV7-9	NA	TRBJ1-4	TRBD1	CASSLGTGEKLFF	TGTGCCAGCAGCTTAGGGACAGGGGAAAAACTGTTTTTT
TRBV19	NA	TRBJ1-2	TRBD1	CASPYRGGLYGYTF	TGTGCCAGCCCTTACAGGGGGGGGCTCTATGGCTACACCTTC
TRBV11-2	NA	TRBJ1-1	TRBD1	CASSLAGGLEAFF	TGTGCCAGCAGCTTGGCAGGGGGTCTCGAAGCTTTCTTT
TRBV2	few	TRBJ1-1	TRBD1	CASSGQGARTEAFF	TGTGCCAGCAGTGGACAGGGGGCGCGAACTGAAGCTTTCTTT
TRBV7-9	NA	TRBJ1-1	NA	CASSLAETGAFF	TGTGCCAGCAGCTTAGCTGAGACTGGAGCTTTCTTT
TRBV5-1	NA	TRBJ1-2	NA	CASSPDWNGYTF	TGCGCCAGCAGCCCCGACTGGAATGGCTACACCTTC